Presented here are 24 T cell receptor beta chains from one specimen sequenced in a study of somatic mutations in cytotoxic T cells in rheumatoid arthritis. This table comes from immunoSEQ multiplex PCR, and its TCRdb copy is limited to in-frame clones, with some not included. This sample yields 20,000 or so clones, of which 85% are seen a single time; about 7% belongs to the top ten. The specimen was CD8+ T cells sorted from blood. The receptors derive from a woman aged 35 to 49 with rheumatoid arthritis.

V is TRBV6-1 and J is TRBJ1-1; 8 nucleotides agree with TRBD1. The CDR3 runs 14 residues. Germline loops: CDR1 MNHNS, CDR2 SASEGT. The trim removed 5 bases at V and 5 bases at J, leaving 7 bases unmatched. The chain's CDR3 is CASSTTGGSTEAFF. The CDR3 DNA follows: TGTGCCAGCAGTACCACAGGGGGGAGTACTGAAGCTTTCTTT.

The chain joins TRBV7-8 to TRBJ2-7; 7 bases line up with TRBD2. The CDR3 is 14 residues long. Unmatched junction bases numbered 7, after V lost 4 bases and J lost 4 bases. Germline CDR1 is SGHVS and CDR2 is FQNEAQ. The CDR3 sequence: CASSSERGQYEQYF. The DNA of the CDR3 is TGTGCCAGCAGCTCGGAGCGGGGTCAGTACGAGCAGTACTTC.

The rearrangement uses TRBV2 and TRBJ2-5; 10 nucleotides agree with TRBD2. The tail of the sequence fits TRBJ2-7 better, so the J call may be wrong. The CDR3 is made up of 16 amino acids. CDR1 and CDR2 (germline): SNHLY, FYNNEI. The CDR3 nucleotides are TGTGCCAGCAGTGGGCTTACTAGCGGGACAGGTTACGAGCAGTACTTC. It encodes CASSGLTSGTGYEQYF.

The chain joins TRBV13 to TRBJ1-5; 9 bases line up with TRBD1. Germline values: CDR1 PRHDT, CDR2 FYEKMQ (reference sequence). Trimming at V came to 3 bases and at J to 3 bases, leaving 3 bases not matched to a gene. The CDR3 is 15 amino acids. DNA of the CDR3: TGTGCCAGCAGCTTCGGACAGGGGTTCAATCAGCCCCAGCATTTT. Protein product: CASSFGQGFNQPQHF.

The CDR3 region is CASSDGTVPGNTIYF. In nucleotides, the CDR3 is TGTGCCAGCAGCGACGGGACAGTTCCTGGAAACACCATATATTTT. The chain is built from TRBV7-6 and TRBJ1-3; 7 bases match TRBD1. From germline, CDR1 is SGHVS and CDR2 FNYEAQ. Unmatched junction bases numbered 6, after V lost 5 bases and J lost 2 bases. CDR3 length: 15 amino acids.

The genes are TRBV27 and TRBJ1-1; D gene unclear. CDR3 length: 13 amino acids. Germline V gene data show CDR1 as MNHEY and CDR2 as SMNVEV (reference sequence). Trimming cost V 0 bases and J 6 bases, with 8 bases left between them. Written as DNA, the CDR3 is TGTGCCAGCAGTTTATCGAGGTTGGCTGAAGCTTTCTTT. Translating it yields CASSLSRLAEAFF.

The rearrangement joins TRBV11-2 to TRBJ2-7, with no clear D. The V end was cut by 8 bases, the J end by 2 bases, with 13 bases between. Germline values: CDR1 SGHAT, CDR2 FQNNGV. The CDR3 loop spans 13 amino acids. CDR3 loop: CASGYGGTYEQYF. The CDR3 region has the DNA TGTGCCAGCGGCTATGGCGGCACCTACGAGCAGTACTTC.

The chain joins TRBV9 to TRBJ1-1; D not resolved. Germline V gene data show CDR1 as SGDLS and CDR2 as YYNGEE. Trimming took off 3 bases at V and 5 bases at J, with 14 bases between the two ends. This CDR3 has 14 residues. CDR3 bases: TGTGCCAGCAGCGCCTCGGGTGGAATGACTGAAGCTTTCTTT. Translation gives CASSASGGMTEAFF.

The V and J genes are TRBV6-1 and TRBJ1-1; no definite D call. Trimming pared 8 bases from V and 0 bases from J, leaving 16 bases between. The CDR3 sequence is 15 residues long. Germline CDR1 reads MNHNS; CDR2 reads SASEGT. CDR3 nucleotides: TGTGCCAGCCAGAGACGGCGGCTTTTGAACACTGAAGCTTTCTTT. Translated: CASQRRRLLNTEAFF.

J is TRBJ2-1 and V is TRBV10-3; perhaps TRBD2 as D (6 bases). V was shortened by 10 bases and J by 5 bases, with 15 bases between the two germline ends. The length of the CDR3 is 13 residues. Germline CDR1 and CDR2: ENHRY and SYGVKD. The CDR3 is CATSRGGDNEQFF. In DNA form, the CDR3 reads TGTGCCACTTCCCGTGGAGGGGACAATGAGCAGTTCTTC.

A remark on this clone: At the DNA level, this CDR3 is encoded by other sequences in the same sample as well. The chain uses TRBV11-2 and TRBJ1-1; 7 nucleotides align to TRBD1. Germline V gives CDR1 SGHAT, CDR2 FQNNGV. With V trimmed by 1 base and J by 7 bases, 3 bases remained unmatched. This CDR3 region has 13 residues. The CDR3 reads CASSLGQGYEAFF. CDR3 bases: TGTGCCAGCAGCTTAGGACAGGGTTATGAAGCTTTCTTT.

This clone was seen a single time. J is TRBJ1-3 and V is TRBV7-8; D possibly corresponds to TRBD1 (5 bases). The ends were cut back, 5 bases at V and 0 bases at J, with 17 bases in the middle. Germline V lookup: CDR1 SGHVS, CDR2 FQNEAQ. This CDR3 spans 17 amino acids. CDR3 nucleotide sequence: TGTGCCAGCAGCCAAAACGGACATCTGATCTCTGGAAACACCATATATTTT. Its translation is CASSQNGHLISGNTIYF.

This clone was recorded only once. The V and J genes are TRBV5-5 and TRBJ2-7; 7 bases agree with TRBD2. Looked up from germline, CDR1 is SGHKS and CDR2 is YYEKEE (reference sequence). Unmatched junction bases numbered 7, after V lost 4 bases and J lost 3 bases. The CDR3 spans 14 residues. CDR3 sequence (DNA): TGTGCCAGCAGCCTTCGGGGGGTCGGCTACGAGCAGTACTTC. Its protein product is CASSLRGVGYEQYF.

The chain is built from TRBV25-1 and TRBJ2-5, with D tentatively TRBD2 (5 bases). The CDR3 has 13 residues. CDR1 is MGHDK, CDR2 SYGVNS, per germline. Trimming removed 4 bases at V and 4 bases at J, with 10 bases between. CDR3 sequence: CASSAGLLETQYF. CDR3 sequence (DNA): TGTGCCAGCAGTGCCGGACTCTTAGAGACCCAGTACTTC.

Only a few counts were recorded for this clone. This rearrangement joins TRBV5-6 to TRBJ1-1; the D is unclear. V gave up 0 bases and J gave up 3 bases, with 9 bases separating them. Germline V lookup: CDR1 SGHDT, CDR2 YYEEEE. This CDR3 has 14 amino acids. CDR3 bases: TGTGCCAGCAGCTTGGGACACCACGACACTGAAGCTTTCTTT. Encoded protein: CASSLGHHDTEAFF.

The J gene is TRBJ2-7, the V gene TRBV29-1, with D maybe TRBD2 (6 bases). Looked up from germline, CDR1 is SQVTM and CDR2 is ANQGSEA. The CDR3 totals 15 residues. V was clipped by 4 bases and J by 4 bases, with 20 bases between them. The CDR3 loop reads CSVAGEASAPYEQYF. The CDR3 region has the DNA TGCAGCGTTGCCGGGGAGGCCTCCGCTCCGTACGAGCAGTACTTC.

The chain couples TRBV19 to TRBJ2-2, with D tentatively TRBD2 (6 bases). V gave up 7 bases and J gave up 2 bases, with 17 bases separating them. This CDR3 contains 16 residues. Germline CDR1 is LNHDA and CDR2 is SQIVND (reference sequence). In DNA, the CDR3 is TGTGCCAGTACCACTTTTGGGGGGATAAACACCGGGGAGCTGTTTTTT. Amino acid sequence: CASTTFGGINTGELFF.

This chain joins TRBV5-7 and TRBJ2-7; D uncertain. TRBV5-7 is an ORF; its function is uncertain. Trimming removed 0 bases at V and 0 bases at J, with 7 bases between. The CDR3 has 14 residues. For the CDR3, the DNA is TGTGCCAGCAGCTTGGGTCGGAGCTCCTACGAGCAGTACTTC. Translated: CASSLGRSSYEQYF.

This clone was recorded once. The chain employs TRBV6-1 and TRBJ1-2, with 8 bases matching TRBD1. This CDR3 spans 13 amino acids. The J segment lost 0 bases and the V segment lost 8 bases, leaving 2 bases of the junction unmatched. Germline-derived CDR1 and CDR2 are MNHNS and SASEGT. The DNA for the CDR3 is TGTGCCAGCCAGGGGGCCCCTAACTATGGCTACACCTTC. Translated, it gives CASQGAPNYGYTF.

Only a few counts were recorded for this clone. The genes are TRBV9 and TRBJ2-7; 7 positions agree with TRBD2. J was trimmed by 4 bases and V by 0 bases; bases with no gene match: 7. This CDR3 spans 15 amino acids. Per germline, CDR1 SGDLS and CDR2 YYNGEE. CDR3 DNA: TGTGCCAGCAGCGTAGGATCACTAGCGCCGTACGAGCAGTACTTC. Its translation is CASSVGSLAPYEQYF.

The CDR3 loop is CATSITGFGQNTIYF. The CDR3 nucleotides are TGTGCCACCTCAATTACAGGTTTCGGTCAAAACACCATATATTTT. The rearrangement uses TRBV6-1 and TRBJ1-3, with TRBD1 as a possible D gene (5 bases). Germline CDR1 reads MNHNS; CDR2 reads SASEGT. The CDR3 covers 15 residues. Trimming shortened V by 10 bases and J by 6 bases, and 22 bases separated the two germline ends.

This chain uses TRBV29-1 with TRBJ1-5; tentatively, D is TRBD1 (6 bases). V shed 6 bases and J shed 6 bases, with 15 bases lying between them. CDR3 length: 13 residues. Germline V gene data show CDR1 as SQVTM and CDR2 as ANQGSEA. CDR3 sequence reads: CSVGTGIGQPQHF. The CDR3 nucleotides are TGCAGCGTGGGAACAGGGATCGGTCAGCCCCAGCATTTT.

This chain connects TRBV7-6 to TRBJ2-2; D is possibly TRBD1 (6 bases). This CDR3 contains 15 residues. Germline CDR1 SGHVS, CDR2 FNYEAQ. Trimming left V 5 bases short and J 5 bases short, with 15 bases between. CDR3 protein: CASSLPGRGTGELFF. The CDR3 DNA sequence: TGTGCCAGCAGCCTCCCGGGAAGGGGGACCGGGGAGCTGTTTTTT.

This chain joins TRBV6-5 and TRBJ1-3, with D hard to call. The CDR3 loop spans 13 amino acids. Between the trimmed V and J ends, which lost 2 bases and 3 bases, there was a span of 5 bases. The V gene's germline CDR1 is MNHEY and CDR2 SVGAGI. The CDR3: CASSYAHGNTIYF. The CDR3 nucleotides read TGTGCCAGCAGTTACGCACATGGAAACACCATATATTTT.